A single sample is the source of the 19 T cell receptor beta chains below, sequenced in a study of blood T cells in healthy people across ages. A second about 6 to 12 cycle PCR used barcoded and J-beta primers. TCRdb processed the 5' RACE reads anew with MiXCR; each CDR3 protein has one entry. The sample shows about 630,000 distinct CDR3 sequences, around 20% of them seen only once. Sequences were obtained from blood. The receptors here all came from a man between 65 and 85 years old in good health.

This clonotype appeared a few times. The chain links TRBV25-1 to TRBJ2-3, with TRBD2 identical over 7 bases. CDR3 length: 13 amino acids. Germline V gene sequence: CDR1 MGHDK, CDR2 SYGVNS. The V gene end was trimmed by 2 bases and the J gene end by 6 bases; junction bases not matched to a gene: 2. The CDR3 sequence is CASSEPGGDTQYF. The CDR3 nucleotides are TGTGCCAGCAGTGAACCCGGGGGGGATACGCAGTATTTT.

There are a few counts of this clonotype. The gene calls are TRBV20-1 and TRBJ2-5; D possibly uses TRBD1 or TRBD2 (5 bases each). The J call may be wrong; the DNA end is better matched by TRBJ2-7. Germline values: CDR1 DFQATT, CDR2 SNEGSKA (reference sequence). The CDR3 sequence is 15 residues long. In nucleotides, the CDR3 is TGCAGTGCTAGCCTTAGACGAGGGACCTCCTACGAGCAGTACTTC. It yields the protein CSASLRRGTSYEQYF.

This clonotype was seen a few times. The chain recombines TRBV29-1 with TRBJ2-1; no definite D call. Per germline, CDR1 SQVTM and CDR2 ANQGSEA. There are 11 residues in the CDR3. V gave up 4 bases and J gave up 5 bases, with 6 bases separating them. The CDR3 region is CSVGEDNEQFF. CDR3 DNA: TGCAGCGTTGGGGAAGACAATGAGCAGTTCTTC.

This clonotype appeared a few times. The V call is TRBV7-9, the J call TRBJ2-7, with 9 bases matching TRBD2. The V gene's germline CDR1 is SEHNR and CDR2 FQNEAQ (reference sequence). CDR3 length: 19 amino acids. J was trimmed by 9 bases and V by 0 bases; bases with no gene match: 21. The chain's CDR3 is CASSLASEVTGGRASGQYF. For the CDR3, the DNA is TGTGCCAGCAGCTTAGCATCCGAGGTTACCGGCGGGAGGGCCTCGGGGCAGTACTTC.

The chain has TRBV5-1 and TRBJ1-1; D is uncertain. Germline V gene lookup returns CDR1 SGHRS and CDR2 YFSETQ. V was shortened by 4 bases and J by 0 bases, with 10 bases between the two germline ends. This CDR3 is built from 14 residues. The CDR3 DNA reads TGCGCCAGCAGCGCCGGCAGAATGAACACTGAAGCTTTCTTT. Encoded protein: CASSAGRMNTEAFF.

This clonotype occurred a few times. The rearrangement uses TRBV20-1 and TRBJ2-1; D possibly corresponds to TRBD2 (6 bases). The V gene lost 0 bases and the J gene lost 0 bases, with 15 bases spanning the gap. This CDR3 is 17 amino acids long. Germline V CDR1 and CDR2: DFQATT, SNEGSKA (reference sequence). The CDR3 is CSARDFVAASSYNEQFF. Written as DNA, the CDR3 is TGCAGTGCTAGAGACTTTGTAGCGGCCAGCTCCTACAATGAGCAGTTCTTC.

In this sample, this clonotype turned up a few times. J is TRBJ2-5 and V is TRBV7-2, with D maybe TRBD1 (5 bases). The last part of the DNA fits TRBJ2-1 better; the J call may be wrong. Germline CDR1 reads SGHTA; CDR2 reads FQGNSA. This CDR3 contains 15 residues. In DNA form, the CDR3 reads TGTGCCAGCAGTAGCCGGAGCAGGGTTGTCACTGAGCAGTTCTTC. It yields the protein CASSSRSRVVTEQFF.

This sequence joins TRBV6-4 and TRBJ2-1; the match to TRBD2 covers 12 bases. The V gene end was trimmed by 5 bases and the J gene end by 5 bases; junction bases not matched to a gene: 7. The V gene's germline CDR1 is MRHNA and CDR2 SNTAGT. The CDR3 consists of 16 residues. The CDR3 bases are TGTGCCAGCAGTCCTGGGACTAGCGGGCACCACAATGAGCAGTTCTTC. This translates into CASSPGTSGHHNEQFF.

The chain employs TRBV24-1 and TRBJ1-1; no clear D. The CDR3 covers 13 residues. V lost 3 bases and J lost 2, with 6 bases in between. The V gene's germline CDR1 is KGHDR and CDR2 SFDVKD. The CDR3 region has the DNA TGTGCCACCAGTGATAACAGAAACACTGAAGCTTTCTTT. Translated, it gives CATSDNRNTEAFF.

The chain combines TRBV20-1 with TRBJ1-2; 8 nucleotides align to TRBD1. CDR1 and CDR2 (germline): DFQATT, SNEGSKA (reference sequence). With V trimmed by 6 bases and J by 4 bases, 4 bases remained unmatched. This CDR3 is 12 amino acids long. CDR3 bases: TGCAGTGCCACAGGGGGTCCCTATGGCTACACCTTC. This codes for CSATGGPYGYTF.

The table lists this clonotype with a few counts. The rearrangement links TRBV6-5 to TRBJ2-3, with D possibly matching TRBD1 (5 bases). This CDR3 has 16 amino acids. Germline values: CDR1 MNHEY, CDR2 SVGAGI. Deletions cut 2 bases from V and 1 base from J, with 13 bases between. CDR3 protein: CASSYTGIPGTDTQYF. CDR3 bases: TGTGCCAGCAGTTACACAGGAATCCCTGGCACAGATACGCAGTATTTT.

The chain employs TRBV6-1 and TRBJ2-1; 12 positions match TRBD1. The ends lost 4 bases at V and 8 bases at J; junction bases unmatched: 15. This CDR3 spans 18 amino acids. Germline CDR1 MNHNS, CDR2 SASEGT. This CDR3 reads CASSATRDRGRVRDEQFF. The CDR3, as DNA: TGTGCCAGCAGTGCCACCCGGGACAGGGGGCGAGTACGAGATGAGCAGTTCTTC.

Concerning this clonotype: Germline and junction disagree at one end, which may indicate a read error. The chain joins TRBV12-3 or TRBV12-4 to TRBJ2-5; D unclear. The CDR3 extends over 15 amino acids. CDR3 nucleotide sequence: TGTGCCAGCACCCGATACGGGTCGGCGGCAGAGACCCGGTACTTC. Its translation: CASTRYGSAAETRYF.

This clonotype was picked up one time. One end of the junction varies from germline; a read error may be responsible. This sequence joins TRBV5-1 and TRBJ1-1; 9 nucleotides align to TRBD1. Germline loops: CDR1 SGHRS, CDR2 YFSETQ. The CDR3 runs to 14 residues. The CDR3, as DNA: TGCGCCAGCAGCTTGGTTGAGGACAGGGGTGAAGCTTCCTTT. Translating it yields CASSLVEDRGEASF.

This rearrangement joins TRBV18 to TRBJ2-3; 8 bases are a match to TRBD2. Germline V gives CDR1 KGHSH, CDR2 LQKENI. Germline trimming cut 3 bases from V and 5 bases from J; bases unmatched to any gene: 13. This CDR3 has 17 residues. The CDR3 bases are TGTGCCAGCTCACCCCTGAGCGGGGGCGAATGGGGAGATACGCAGTATTTT. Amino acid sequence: CASSPLSGGEWGDTQYF.

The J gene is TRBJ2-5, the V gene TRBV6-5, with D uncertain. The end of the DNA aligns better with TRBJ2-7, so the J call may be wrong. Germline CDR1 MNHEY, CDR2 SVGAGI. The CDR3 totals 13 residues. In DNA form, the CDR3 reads TGTGCCAGCAGTTACTCACACACCTGCGAGCAGTACTTC. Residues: CASSYSHTCEQYF.

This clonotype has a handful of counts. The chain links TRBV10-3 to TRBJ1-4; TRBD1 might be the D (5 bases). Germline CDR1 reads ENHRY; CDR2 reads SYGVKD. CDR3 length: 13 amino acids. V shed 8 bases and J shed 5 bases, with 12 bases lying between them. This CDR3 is CAIREGRNEKLFF. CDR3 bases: TGTGCCATCCGGGAGGGGAGAAATGAAAAACTGTTTTTT.

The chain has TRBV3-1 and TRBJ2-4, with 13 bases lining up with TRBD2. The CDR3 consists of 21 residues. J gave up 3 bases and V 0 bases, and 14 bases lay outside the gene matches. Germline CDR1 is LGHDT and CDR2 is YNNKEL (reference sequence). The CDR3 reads CASSQDLGGLAGFQGKNIQYF. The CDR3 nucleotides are TGTGCCAGCAGCCAAGATCTTGGGGGACTAGCGGGATTTCAGGGCAAAAACATTCAGTACTTC.

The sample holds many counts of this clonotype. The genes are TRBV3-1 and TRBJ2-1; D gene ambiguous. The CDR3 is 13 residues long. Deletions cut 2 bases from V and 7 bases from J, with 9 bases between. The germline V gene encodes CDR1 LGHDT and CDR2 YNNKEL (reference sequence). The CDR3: CASSQRRQNEQFF. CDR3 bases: TGTGCCAGCAGCCAACGTCGGCAAAATGAGCAGTTCTTC.